This entry describes one T cell receptor beta chain. Its target is not known. The gene names here belong to mouse. Read sequence stops 1 residue before the CDR3 end, and the germline J gene provides the missing end. The assay was immunoSEQ multiplex PCR, and TCRdb's table has in-frame clones only and misses some. The sample has about 11,000 clones; 35% to 45% are singletons. Time point given: mouse harvest day 7 after allogeneic transplant. Each mouse received 10^7 T-cell-depleted marrow cells plus 10^6 splenic CD5+ T cells by tail vein. This mouse GVHD model was MHC-mismatched B6 to BALB/c, profiled day 7 or 14. V lost 3 bases and J lost 1, with 6 bases in between. CDR1 and CDR2 (germline): SNHLY, FYNGKV (reference sequence). The CDR3 extends over 13 amino acids. The data derive from a study of tissue T cells after allogeneic stem cell transplantation. Study-wide points: This small cohort was clinically heterogeneous, and sampling depth was a limitation. Within patients, tissue anatomy strongly shaped TCR repertoire composition. Blood and spleen captured only part of the tissue TCR repertoire.

Sequencing was done on a sample of skin. The chain is built from TRBV3 and TRBJ1-2, with D tentatively TRBD1 (5 bases). The source of this sequence is a female BALB/c mouse given C57BL/6 T cells with graft-versus-host disease after an allogeneic hematopoietic cell transplant. This chain's CDR3 is CASSFQGNSDYTF. Incomplete CDR3 DNA: TGTGCCAGCAGCTTTCAGGGAAACTCCGACTACACC. Combining the CDR3 with reference TRBV3 and TRBJ1-2 gives the whole variable domain GPKVLQIPSHQIIDMGQMVTLNCDPVSNHLYFYWYKQILGQQMEFLVNFYNGKVMEKSKLFKDQFSVERPDGSYFTLKIQPTALEDSAVYFCASSFQGNSDYTFGSGTRLLVI.